Given below is one T cell receptor (beta chain) in context. With 5 bases clipped from V and 2 bases from J, the junction kept 9 bases outside the gene matches. CDR1 SGHTA and CDR2 FQGNSA come from the germline V gene. This CDR3 is built from 15 residues. The record originates from a study of control samples from healthy donors and cancer patients. The method was immunoSEQ multiplex PCR; TCRdb's version includes in-frame clones alone and lacks a portion of them. The sample has about 170,000 clones; approximately 91% are singletons. Sequencing was done on a sample of blood. The sequence was collected from a woman in her 40s in good health. The rearrangement uses TRBV7-2 and TRBJ2-7; 7 bases line up with TRBD2. The CDR3 here is CASSPREGRTYEQYF. CDR3 DNA: TGTGCCAGCAGCCCCAGGGAGGGTCGTACCTACGAGCAGTACTTC.